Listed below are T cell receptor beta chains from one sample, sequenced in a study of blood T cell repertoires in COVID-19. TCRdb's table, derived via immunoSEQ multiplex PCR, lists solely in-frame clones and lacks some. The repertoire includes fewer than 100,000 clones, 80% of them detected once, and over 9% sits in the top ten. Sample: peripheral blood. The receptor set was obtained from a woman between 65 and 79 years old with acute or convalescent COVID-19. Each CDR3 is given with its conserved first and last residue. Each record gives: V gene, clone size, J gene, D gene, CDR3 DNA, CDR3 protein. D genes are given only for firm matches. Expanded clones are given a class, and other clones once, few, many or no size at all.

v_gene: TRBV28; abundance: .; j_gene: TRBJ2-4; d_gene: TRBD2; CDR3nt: TGTGCCAGCAGTTTATTCCTAGCGGGACCCTGGAACATTCAGTACTTC; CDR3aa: CASSLFLAGPWNIQYF
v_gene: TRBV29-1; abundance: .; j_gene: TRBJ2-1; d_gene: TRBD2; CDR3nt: TGCAGCGTGGAGCCTAGCGGGGGATTTGAGCAGTTCTTC; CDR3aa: CSVEPSGGFEQFF
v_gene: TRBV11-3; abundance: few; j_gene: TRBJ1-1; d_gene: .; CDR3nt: TGTGCCAGCAGCTTAGGGGCGTACACTGAAGCTTTCTTT; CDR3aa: CASSLGAYTEAFF
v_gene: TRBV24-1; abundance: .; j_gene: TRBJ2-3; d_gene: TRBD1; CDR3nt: TGTGCCACCAGTGAACCCGGGACAGGGCTCATGGGTACGCAGTATTTT; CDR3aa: CATSEPGTGLMGTQYF
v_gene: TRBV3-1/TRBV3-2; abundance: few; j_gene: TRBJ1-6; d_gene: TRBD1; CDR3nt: TGTGCCAGCAGCCTCCGAGGGACAGGGGCCTCGTGGGGGGCGGCCCTCCACTTT; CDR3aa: CASSLRGTGASWGAALHF
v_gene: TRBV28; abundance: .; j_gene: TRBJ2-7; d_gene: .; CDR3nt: TGTGCCAGTCCGTTAGCGAACCTCTCCTACGAGCAGTACTTC; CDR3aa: CASPLANLSYEQYF
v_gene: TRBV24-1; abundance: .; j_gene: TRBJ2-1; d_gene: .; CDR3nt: TGTGCCACCAGTGAAGCGCCCGGGACTGCCCCCTACAATGAGCAGTTCTTC; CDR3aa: CATSEAPGTAPYNEQFF
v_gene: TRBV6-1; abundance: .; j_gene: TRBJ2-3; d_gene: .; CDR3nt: TGTGCCAGCAGTGAGACCCCTGGACTTTTTGTTACGCAGTATTTT; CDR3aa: CASSETPGLFVTQYF
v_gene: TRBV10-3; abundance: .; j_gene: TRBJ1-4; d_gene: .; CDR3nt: TGTGCCATCAGTGAGTCGTTAGGCAGGGGCTCAACTAATGAAAAACTGTTTTTT; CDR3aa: CAISESLGRGSTNEKLFF
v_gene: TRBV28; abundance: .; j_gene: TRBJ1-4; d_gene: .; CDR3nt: TGTGCCAGCAGAACCCCTAGGGAGGGGAGAGGCGAAAAACTGTTTTTT; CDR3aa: CASRTPREGRGEKLFF
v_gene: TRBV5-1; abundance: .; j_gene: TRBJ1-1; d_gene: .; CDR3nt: TGCGCCAGCAGCGAAGCAACCGGGACAAGGGCTTTCTTT; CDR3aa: CASSEATGTRAFF
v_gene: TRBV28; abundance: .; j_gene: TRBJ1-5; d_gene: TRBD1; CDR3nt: TGTGCCAGCAGTGGTTCCGGGACAGGGCAAAATCAGCCCCAGCATTTT; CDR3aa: CASSGSGTGQNQPQHF
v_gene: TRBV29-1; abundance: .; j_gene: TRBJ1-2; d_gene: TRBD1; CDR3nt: TGCAGCGTTGCCGGACAGGGGGCGCGGGGCTACACCTTC; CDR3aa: CSVAGQGARGYTF
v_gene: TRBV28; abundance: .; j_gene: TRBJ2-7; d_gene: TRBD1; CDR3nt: TGTGCCAGCATTGCGGACAGGGTCCCCTACGAGCAGTACTTC; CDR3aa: CASIADRVPYEQYF
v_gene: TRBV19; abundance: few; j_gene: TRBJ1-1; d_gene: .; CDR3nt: TGTGCCAGTAGTATCACAGTGAACACTGAAGCTTTCTTT; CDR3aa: CASSITVNTEAFF
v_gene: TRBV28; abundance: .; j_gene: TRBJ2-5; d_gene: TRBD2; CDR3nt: TGTGCCAGCAGTCTGGGACTAGCGGGGGGTTGGGAGACCCAGTACTTC; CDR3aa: CASSLGLAGGWETQYF
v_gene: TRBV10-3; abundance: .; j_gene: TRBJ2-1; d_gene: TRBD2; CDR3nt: TGTGCCATCAGTGAGGGCACTAGCGGGAGGGCCCCCTACAATGAGCAGTTCTTC; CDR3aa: CAISEGTSGRAPYNEQFF
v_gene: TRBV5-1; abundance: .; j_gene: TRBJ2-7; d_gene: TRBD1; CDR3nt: TGCGCCAGCAGCCAAGGGGGCCTCCTTTACGAGCAGTACTTC; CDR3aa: CASSQGGLLYEQYF
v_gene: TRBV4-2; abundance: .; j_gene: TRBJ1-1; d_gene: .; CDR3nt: TGTGCCAGCAGCCAAGATGTACAGATGAACACTGAAGCTTTCTTT; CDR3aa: CASSQDVQMNTEAFF
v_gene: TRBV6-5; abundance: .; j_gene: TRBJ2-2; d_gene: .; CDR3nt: TGTGCTAGCTCCCAGGGGTTTGACACCGGGGAGCTGTTTTTT; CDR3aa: CASSQGFDTGELFF
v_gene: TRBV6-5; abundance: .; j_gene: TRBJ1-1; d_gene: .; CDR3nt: TGTGCCAGCAGCGGACAGCCTAACACTGAAGCTTTCTTT; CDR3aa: CASSGQPNTEAFF
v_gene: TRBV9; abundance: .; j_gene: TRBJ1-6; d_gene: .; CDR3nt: TGTGCCAGCAGCGTAGATAGGGGTTCACCCCTCCACTTT; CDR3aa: CASSVDRGSPLHF
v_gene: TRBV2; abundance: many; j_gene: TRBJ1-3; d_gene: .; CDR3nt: TGTGCCAGCACAGGGGACGGAAACACCATATATTTT; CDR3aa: CASTGDGNTIYF
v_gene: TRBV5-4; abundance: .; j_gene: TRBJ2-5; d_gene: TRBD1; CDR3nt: TGTGCCAGCAGCTTGGAGGCAGGGGGCGAGACCCAGTACTTC; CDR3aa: CASSLEAGGETQYF
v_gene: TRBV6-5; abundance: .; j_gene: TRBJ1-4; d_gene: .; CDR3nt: TGTGCCAGCCGCTCCGCCAACGGTGAAAAACTGTTTTTT; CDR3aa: CASRSANGEKLFF
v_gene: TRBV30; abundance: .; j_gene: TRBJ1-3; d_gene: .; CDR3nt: TGTGCCTGGCGCCGACAGTGGACCTCTGGAAACACCATATATTTT; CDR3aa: CAWRRQWTSGNTIYF
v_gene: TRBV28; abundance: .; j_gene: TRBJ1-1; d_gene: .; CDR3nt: TGTGCCAGCAGTTTATCACGAAGGACAGAGGCTTTCTTT; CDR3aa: CASSLSRRTEAFF
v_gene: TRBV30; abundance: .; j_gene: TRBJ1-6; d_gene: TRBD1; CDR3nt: TGTGCCTGGAGGGGACAGTCTAATTCACCCCTCCACTTT; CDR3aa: CAWRGQSNSPLHF
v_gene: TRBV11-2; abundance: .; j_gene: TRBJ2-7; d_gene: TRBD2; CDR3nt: TGTGCCAGCAGCTTGTTAGCGGGAGCGAGGAGCTCCTACGAGCAGTACTTC; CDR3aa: CASSLLAGARSSYEQYF
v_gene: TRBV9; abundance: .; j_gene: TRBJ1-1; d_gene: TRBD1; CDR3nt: TGTGCCAGCAGCGTGGGAGCGTCGACAGGGTCGGACACTGAAGCTTTCTTT; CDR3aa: CASSVGASTGSDTEAFF
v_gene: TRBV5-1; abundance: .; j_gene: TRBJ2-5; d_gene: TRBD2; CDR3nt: TGCGCCAGCGGAATCGGACTAGCGGGGGAGACCCAGTACTTC; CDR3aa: CASGIGLAGETQYF
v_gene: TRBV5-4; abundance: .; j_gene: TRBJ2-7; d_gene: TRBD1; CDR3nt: TGTGCCAGCAGCTTGCCCGGGACAGGGGGCGAGCAGTACTTC; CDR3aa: CASSLPGTGGEQYF
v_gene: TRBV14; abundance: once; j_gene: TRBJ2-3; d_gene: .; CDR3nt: TGTGCCACCATCGGCGGGACAGATACGCAGTATTTT; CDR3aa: CATIGGTDTQYF
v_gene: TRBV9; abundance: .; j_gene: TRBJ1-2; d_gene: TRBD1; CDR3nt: TGTGCCAGCAGCGTAGCGGACAGGAACTATGGCTACACCTTC; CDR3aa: CASSVADRNYGYTF
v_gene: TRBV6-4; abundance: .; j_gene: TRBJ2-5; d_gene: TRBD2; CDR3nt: TGTGCCAGCAGTGTGAATGCGGGAGAGGGACAGACCCAGTACTTC; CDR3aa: CASSVNAGEGQTQYF
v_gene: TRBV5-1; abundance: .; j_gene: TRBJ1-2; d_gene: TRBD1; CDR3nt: TGCGCCAGCAGCCTCTCGACAGGGTTGGGTAACTATGGCTACACCTTC; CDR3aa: CASSLSTGLGNYGYTF
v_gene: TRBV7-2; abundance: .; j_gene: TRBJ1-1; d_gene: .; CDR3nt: TGTGCCAGCAGCTTAACGGGTAGTGTCACTGAAGCTTTCTTT; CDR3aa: CASSLTGSVTEAFF
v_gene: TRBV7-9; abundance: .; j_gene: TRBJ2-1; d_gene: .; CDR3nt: TGTGCCAGCAGCCCCAGCGGAAGCTCCTACAATGAGCAGTTCTTC; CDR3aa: CASSPSGSSYNEQFF
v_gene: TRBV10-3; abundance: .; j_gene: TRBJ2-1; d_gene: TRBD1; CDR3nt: TGTGCCATCACCAAGACAGGGGAACCCTACAATGAGCAGTTCTTC; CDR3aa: CAITKTGEPYNEQFF
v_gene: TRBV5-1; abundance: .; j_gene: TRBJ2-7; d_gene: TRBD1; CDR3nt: TGCGCCAGCAGCTACACAGGGGACCAATCCTACGAGCAGTACTTC; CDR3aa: CASSYTGDQSYEQYF
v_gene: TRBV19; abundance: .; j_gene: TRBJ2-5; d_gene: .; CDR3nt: TGTGCCAGTAGTATAACGGACGGGGGAGAGACCCAGTACTTC; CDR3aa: CASSITDGGETQYF
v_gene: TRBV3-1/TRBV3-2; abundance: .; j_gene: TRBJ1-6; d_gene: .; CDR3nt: TGTGCCAGCAGCCCCTGGGCCAGCATTAATTCACCCCTCCACTTT; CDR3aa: CASSPWASINSPLHF
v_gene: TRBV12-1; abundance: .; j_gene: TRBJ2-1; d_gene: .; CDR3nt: TGTGCCAGCAGCTTTCTAGTGGCGCGATGCTCCTACAATGAGCAGTTCTTC; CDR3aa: CASSFLVARCSYNEQFF
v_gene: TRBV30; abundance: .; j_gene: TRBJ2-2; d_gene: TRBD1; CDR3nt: TGTGCCTGGAGTGTACGGGACAGTCGGACCGGGGAGCTGTTTTTT; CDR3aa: CAWSVRDSRTGELFF
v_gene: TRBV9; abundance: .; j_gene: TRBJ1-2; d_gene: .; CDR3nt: TGTGCCAGCAGCGCAGCCCCGGACAGTTATGGCTACACCTTC; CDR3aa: CASSAAPDSYGYTF